Each of the 28 T cell receptor beta chains below was sequenced from the same sample in a study of shared clonotypes between healthy human individuals. The protocol was immunoSEQ multiplex PCR, while the TCRdb copy is restricted to in-frame clones and leaves out a portion. The sample holds roughly 2.5 million clones, around nine tenths seen once. Sequenced: naive CD4+ T cells sorted from blood. Subset here: CD45RA+ positively selected. These receptors all come from a young man in good health.

This rearrangement joins TRBV5-8 to TRBJ1-4; TRBD1 matches at 9 bases. CDR1 SGHTS and CDR2 YDEGEE come from the germline V gene. Trimming cost V 4 bases and J 7 bases; bases outside gene matches: 8. The CDR3 is 15 residues long. The CDR3 sequence: CASSRDRAKAEKLFF. Here the CDR3 DNA reads TGTGCCAGCAGCCGGGACAGGGCAAAGGCTGAAAAACTGTTTTTT.

The genes are TRBV5-1 and TRBJ2-5; TRBD1 matches 9 bases. From germline, CDR1 is SGHRS and CDR2 YFSETQ. CDR3 length equals 15 residues. Trimming at V came to 3 bases and at J to 4 bases, leaving 7 bases not matched to a gene. The CDR3 DNA reads TGCGCCAGCAGCTCAAGACAGGGGGATGTAGAGACCCAGTACTTC. This sequence encodes CASSSRQGDVETQYF.

The chain links TRBV21-1 to TRBJ2-7. TRBV21-1 is a pseudogene locus. The CDR3 length is 14 residues. The CDR3, as DNA: TGTGCCAGCAGCAAGGCTACGCTATTCTACGAGCAGTACTTC. Translation: CASSKATLFYEQYF.

About this clone itself: A junction boundary mismatches the germline segment, possibly from a read error. The chain is built from TRBV7-9 and TRBJ2-2, with TRBD2 matching 12 bases. The CDR3 is 16 residues long. The germline V gene has CDR1 SEHNR and CDR2 FQNEAQ (reference sequence). Written as DNA, the CDR3 is TGTGCCAGCAGCCCCCCCGGGACTAGCGGGCCGAAAGTGGTTCTTTTT. Translating it yields CASSPPGTSGPKVVLF.

The CDR3 nucleotides are TGTGCCAGCTCCCTCAGCGGGAGGGCGGGACGGGGGGAGACCCAGTACTTC. Protein: CASSLSGRAGRGETQYF. The chain uses TRBV7-2 and TRBJ2-5; 10 bases match TRBD2. CDR3 length equals 17 residues. From germline, CDR1 is SGHTA and CDR2 FQGNSA. Germline trimming cut 8 bases from V and 5 bases from J; bases unmatched to any gene: 17.

V usage is TRBV10-3 and J usage is TRBJ2-3; a weak D match, TRBD2 (7 bases). Germline V CDR1 and CDR2: ENHRY, SYGVKD. V shed 4 bases and J shed 0 bases, with 17 bases lying between them. This CDR3 is 17 amino acids long. CDR3 residues: CAISAGGPGVSTDTQYF. The CDR3 nucleotides are TGTGCCATCAGTGCCGGGGGGCCGGGGGTAAGCACAGATACGCAGTATTTT.

The genes are TRBV27 and TRBJ2-7; D gene unclear. This CDR3 spans 12 amino acids. The ends were cut back, 5 bases at V and 4 bases at J, with 9 bases in the middle. The germline V gene has CDR1 MNHEY and CDR2 SMNVEV (reference sequence). The CDR3 DNA follows: TGTGCCAGCAGTATCTCAGGATACGAGCAGTACTTC. Protein sequence: CASSISGYEQYF.

The rearrangement joins TRBV11-1 to TRBJ1-6, with TRBD1 matching 11 bases. The CDR3 has 14 residues. The germline V gene encodes CDR1 SGHAT and CDR2 FQDESV (reference sequence). The V gene end was trimmed by 4 bases and the J gene end by 10 bases; junction bases not matched to a gene: 3. The CDR3: CASSSGTGGSPLHF. CDR3 bases: TGTGCCAGCAGCTCCGGGACAGGGGGATCACCCCTCCACTTT.

This rearrangement joins TRBV19 to TRBJ2-1; TRBD2 is a possible D gene (5 bases). The CDR3 is 14 residues long. Germline V gene lookup returns CDR1 LNHDA and CDR2 SQIVND (reference sequence). V was shortened by 11 bases and J by 0 bases, with 14 bases between the two germline ends. Written as DNA, the CDR3 is TGTGCCTGCCGGGGAACCTACTCCTACAATGAGCAGTTCTTC. This gives the protein CACRGTYSYNEQFF.

The chain combines TRBV9 with TRBJ2-7, with D perhaps TRBD1 (5 bases). The CDR3 totals 16 residues. V was trimmed by 3 bases and J by 3 bases, leaving 19 bases between them. Germline loops: CDR1 SGDLS, CDR2 YYNGEE. The CDR3 coding sequence is TGTGCCAGCAGCGAAGGGGTTGACGTTGGAGTCTACGAGCAGTACTTC. Amino acids: CASSEGVDVGVYEQYF. The full variable domain, its missing parts supplied by reference TRBV9 and TRBJ2-7, is DSGVTQTPKHLITATGQRVTLRCSPRSGDLSVYWYQQSLDQGLQFLIQYYNGEERAKGNILERFSAQQFPDLHSELNLSSLELGDSALYFCASSEGVDVGVYEQYFGPGTRLTVT.

Concerning this clone itself: Other DNA sequences in the same sample also yield this CDR3. The chain carries TRBV6-5 and TRBJ2-7, with 13 bases lining up with TRBD2. Germline V gene sequence: CDR1 MNHEY, CDR2 SVGAGI. V gave up 2 bases and J gave up 3 bases; unmatched junction bases: 1. The CDR3 has 15 residues. As DNA, the CDR3 is TGTGCCAGCAGTTACGGACTAGCGGGAGTCTACGAGCAGTACTTC. Translated, it gives CASSYGLAGVYEQYF.

The J gene is TRBJ2-5, the V gene TRBV15; tentatively, D is TRBD2 (5 bases). The CDR3 covers 14 residues. V lost 8 bases, J lost 5 bases, and 18 bases lay in between. The germline gives CDR1 LNHNV, CDR2 YYDKDF (reference sequence). The CDR3 is CATRGLTPTETQYF. CDR3 sequence (DNA): TGTGCCACCCGCGGACTTACCCCCACGGAGACCCAGTACTTC.

The chain couples TRBV19 to TRBJ2-7; D is possibly TRBD1 (5 bases). V lost 8 bases to trimming and J lost 2 bases, with 16 bases between them. CDR1 and CDR2 from the germline V gene are LNHDA and SQIVND (reference sequence). The CDR3 length is 14 residues. The CDR3 sequence is CASRQGIPPYEQYF. The CDR3 region has the DNA TGTGCCAGTCGTCAGGGTATCCCCCCCTACGAGCAGTACTTC.

The chain employs TRBV4-3 and TRBJ2-2; 11 bases line up with TRBD2. Germline loops: CDR1 LGHNA, CDR2 YSLEER. Trimming at V came to 5 bases and at J to 7 bases, leaving 9 bases not matched to a gene. The CDR3 totals 16 residues. The CDR3 DNA follows: TGCGCCAGCAGCTTGCCGGGACTAGCGGAGAGCGGGGAGCTGTTTTTT. Translating it yields CASSLPGLAESGELFF.

The chain has TRBV19 and TRBJ2-2; a possible D gene is TRBD1 (6 bases). This CDR3 contains 16 residues. Germline CDR1 LNHDA, CDR2 SQIVND (reference sequence). Trimming took off 5 bases at V and 0 bases at J, with 13 bases between the two ends. The CDR3 reads CASSEKGHPNTGELFF. Written as DNA, the CDR3 is TGTGCCAGTAGTGAGAAGGGACACCCGAACACCGGGGAGCTGTTTTTT.

In this sample, this clone turned up once. The chain combines TRBV11-2 with TRBJ1-2; 8 positions agree with TRBD1. J gave up 1 base and V 2 bases, and 3 bases lay outside the gene matches. CDR3 length: 15 amino acids. Germline V gene lookup returns CDR1 SGHAT and CDR2 FQNNGV. The CDR3 DNA follows: TGTGCCAGCAGCTTAAGCACAGGGGGTAACTATGGCTACACCTTC. As protein: CASSLSTGGNYGYTF.

About this clone: Different DNA sequences within this sample yield the same CDR3. The J gene is TRBJ2-5, the V gene TRBV2; 14 bases are a match to TRBD2. CDR3 length: 15 residues. The ends lost 6 bases at V and 5 bases at J; junction bases unmatched: 5. Per germline, CDR1 SNHLY and CDR2 FYNNEI. The CDR3 loop is CASSPGLAGGETQYF. CDR3 in DNA: TGTGCCAGCAGCCCAGGACTAGCGGGGGGTGAGACCCAGTACTTC.

This chain connects TRBV6-5 to TRBJ2-3; 10 bases line up with TRBD2. V was clipped by 5 bases and J by 1 base; unmatched bases: 3. Germline V CDR1 and CDR2: MNHEY, SVGAGI. This CDR3 is built from 15 residues. The CDR3 spells CASSIGLAGTDTQYF. The CDR3 nucleotides read TGTGCCAGCAGTATCGGACTAGCGGGCACAGATACGCAGTATTTT.

The V and J genes are TRBV7-9 and TRBJ2-5; TRBD1 is a possible D gene (6 bases). V lost 5 bases and J lost 7, with 20 bases in between. CDR3 length: 15 amino acids. CDR1 and CDR2 (germline): SEHNR, FQNEAQ (reference sequence). The CDR3 DNA reads TGTGCCAGCAGCCAACTTGGGCAGGGGATTGGGACCCAGTACTTC. Protein product: CASSQLGQGIGTQYF.

A single count supports this clone. This sequence joins TRBV6-1 and TRBJ2-7, with a tentative D call TRBD2 (5 bases). Germline CDR1 is MNHNS and CDR2 is SASEGT. This CDR3 comprises 14 residues. V lost 1 base and J 7 bases, leaving 14 bases between the germline ends. This CDR3 is CASSEVPGMGEQYF. CDR3 sequence (DNA): TGTGCCAGCAGTGAAGTGCCGGGAATGGGAGAGCAGTACTTC.

The CDR3 sequence: CAISESGSISGELFF. The CDR3 DNA reads TGTGCCATCAGTGAGTCGGGAAGTATCTCCGGGGAGCTGTTTTTT. J is TRBJ2-2 and V is TRBV10-3; no definite D call. V lost 0 bases and J lost 6, with 11 bases in between. Germline V gene lookup returns CDR1 ENHRY and CDR2 SYGVKD. The CDR3 is made up of 15 amino acids.

The chain combines TRBV10-3 with TRBJ2-5; weak D call: TRBD2 (7 bases). CDR1 and CDR2 (germline): ENHRY, SYGVKD. Trimming left V 10 bases short and J 5 bases short, with 23 bases between. This CDR3 region has 15 residues. CDR3: CATVPTSRGGETQYF. The DNA of the CDR3 is TGTGCCACGGTTCCGACTAGCAGAGGGGGGGAGACCCAGTACTTC.

The chain carries TRBV7-9 and TRBJ2-7; D is possibly TRBD1 (6 bases). Germline V gene sequence: CDR1 SEHNR, CDR2 FQNEAQ (reference sequence). This CDR3 spans 17 amino acids. V was shortened by 1 base and J by 0 bases, with 16 bases between the two germline ends. DNA for the CDR3: TGTGCCAGCAGCTTAGTAGCTGCAGGGGCGAGCTCCTACGAGCAGTACTTC. It codes for CASSLVAAGASSYEQYF.

J is TRBJ2-2 and V is TRBV9; 8 bases agree with TRBD1. Germline-derived CDR1 and CDR2 are SGDLS and YYNGEE. V trimming: 2 bases; J trimming: 2 bases; junction bases outside the gene matches: 8. This CDR3 region has 17 residues. The CDR3 here is CASSVISGQVNTGELFF. The CDR3 nucleotides are TGTGCCAGCAGCGTTATTTCGGGACAGGTTAACACCGGGGAGCTGTTTTTT. Full variable domain (remainder filled in from reference TRBV9 and TRBJ2-2): DSGVTQTPKHLITATGQRVTLRCSPRSGDLSVYWYQQSLDQGLQFLIQYYNGEERAKGNILERFSAQQFPDLHSELNLSSLELGDSALYFCASSVISGQVNTGELFFGEGSRLTVL.

The CDR3 protein is CASSASGGAAYEQYF. As DNA, the CDR3 is TGTGCCAGCAGTGCAAGCGGGGGGGCCGCCTACGAGCAGTACTTC. This rearrangement joins TRBV6-1 to TRBJ2-7; 10 bases align to TRBD2. The V and J ends lost 4 bases and 2 bases, in that order; junction bases with no gene match: 5. CDR1 and CDR2 (germline): MNHNS, SASEGT. This CDR3 has 15 residues.

The chain employs TRBV5-1 and TRBJ2-2; no reliable D call. This CDR3 is built from 14 residues. The V and J ends lost 7 bases and 0 bases respectively, with 10 bases between them. Germline V gene data show CDR1 as SGHRS and CDR2 as YFSETQ. CDR3 amino acids: CASASLANTGELFF. In DNA form, the CDR3 reads TGCGCCAGCGCGAGTCTAGCGAACACCGGGGAGCTGTTTTTT.

This chain connects TRBV6-5 to TRBJ2-3, with D possibly matching TRBD2 (5 bases). CDR1 is MNHEY, CDR2 SVGAGI, per germline. V was shortened by 2 bases and J by 3 bases, with 9 bases between the two germline ends. This CDR3 spans 14 amino acids. In DNA form, the CDR3 reads TGTGCCAGCAGTTACCTGGGAGTGACAGATACGCAGTATTTT. The encoded protein is CASSYLGVTDTQYF.

The rearrangement joins TRBV5-8 to TRBJ2-2; the D gene is possibly TRBD1 (5 bases). The V end lost 6 bases, the J end lost 6 bases, and 18 bases lay between the germline ends. The CDR3 contains 15 residues. CDR1 and CDR2 (germline): SGHTS, YDEGEE. CDR3 region: CASNRQKIASGELFF. The CDR3 DNA reads TGTGCCAGCAACCGACAGAAAATAGCTTCCGGGGAGCTGTTTTTT.